A single TCR beta chain is shown here with its context. Antigen specificity is unknown. The study reverse transcribed the entire isolated RNA, so it sequenced expressed TCRB transcripts. TCRdb keeps only in-frame clones here, not all; method: immunoSEQ multiplex PCR. The table lists 250,000 to 300,000 clones, over 11% of them singletons. The entry originates in a study of beta chain features in type 1 diabetes. The study, taken as a whole, reports: Any HLA effect on TCRB rearrangement was left unresolved by small sub-analyses. The naive, central memory and Treg TCRB repertoires showed an apparent similarity that was greater among patients than among healthy donors. TCRB CDR3 length was moderately but significantly reduced in all four CD4+ subsets of Type 1 diabetes patients.

The ends were cut back, 2 bases at V and 2 bases at J, with 8 bases in the middle. Germline lookup yields CDR1 GTSNPN and CDR2 SVGIG (reference sequence). CDR3 length: 13 residues. Donors contributed one heparinised blood draw apiece, averaging about 110 mL. CD45RO/CCR7/CD25/CD127/CD95/CD27 separated CD4+ naive, central memory, regulatory and stem cell-like memory cells by sorting. The sequence was obtained from a man aged 30-40 years with type 1 diabetes. Sequencing used naive CD4+ T cells from blood. The chain recombines TRBV30 with TRBJ2-3, with D possibly being TRBD1 (5 bases). CDR3 in DNA: TGTGCCTGGAGTCACAGGTTCACAGATACGCAGTATTTT. This translates into CAWSHRFTDTQYF.